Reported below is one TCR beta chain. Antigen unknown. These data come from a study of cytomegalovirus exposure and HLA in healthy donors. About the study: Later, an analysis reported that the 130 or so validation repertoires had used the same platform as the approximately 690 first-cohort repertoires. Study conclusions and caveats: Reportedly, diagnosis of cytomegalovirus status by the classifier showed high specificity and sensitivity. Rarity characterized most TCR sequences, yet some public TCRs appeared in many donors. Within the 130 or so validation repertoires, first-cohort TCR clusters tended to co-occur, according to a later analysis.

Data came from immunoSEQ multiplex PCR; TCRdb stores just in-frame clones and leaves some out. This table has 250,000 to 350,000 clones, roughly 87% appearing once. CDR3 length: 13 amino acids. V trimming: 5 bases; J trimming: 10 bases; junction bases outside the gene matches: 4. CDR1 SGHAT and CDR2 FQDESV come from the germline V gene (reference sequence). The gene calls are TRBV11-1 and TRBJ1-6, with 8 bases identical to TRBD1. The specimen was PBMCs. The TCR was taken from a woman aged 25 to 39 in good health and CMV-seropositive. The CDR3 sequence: CASSRDRSSPLHF. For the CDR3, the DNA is TGTGCCAGCAGCCGGGACAGGTCCTCACCCCTCCACTTT.